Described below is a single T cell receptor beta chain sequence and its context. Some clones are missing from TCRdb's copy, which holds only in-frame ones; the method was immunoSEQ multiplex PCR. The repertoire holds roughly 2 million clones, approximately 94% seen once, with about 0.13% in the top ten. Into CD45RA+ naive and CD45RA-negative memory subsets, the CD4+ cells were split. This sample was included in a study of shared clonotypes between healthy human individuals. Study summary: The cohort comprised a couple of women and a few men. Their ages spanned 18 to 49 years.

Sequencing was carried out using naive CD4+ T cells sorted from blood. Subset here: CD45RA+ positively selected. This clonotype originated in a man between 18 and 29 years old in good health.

The CDR3 coding sequence is TGTGCCAGCAGACCCACAGGGTACACTGAAGCTTTCTTT. This translates into CASRPTGYTEAFF. The V call is TRBV6-1, the J call TRBJ1-1; D is perhaps TRBD1 (6 bases). This CDR3 is 13 amino acids long. V was shortened by 6 bases and J by 3 bases, with 11 bases between the two germline ends. Germline CDR1 is MNHNS and CDR2 is SASEGT.